This entry lists 15 T cell receptor beta chains sequenced from one sample in a study of shared T cell receptors in the human thymus. This table comes from immunoSEQ multiplex PCR, and its TCRdb copy is limited to in-frame clones, with some not included. The sample has approximately 580,000 clones, 78% seen once. The sample was also reused in another study, on human thymus T cells.

What was sequenced was thymocytes. The source is a boy less than two years old with a congenital heart defect.

The chain employs TRBV29-1 and TRBJ2-7; 9 bases line up with TRBD1. After removal of 6 bases from V and 2 bases from J, the junction contained 2 bases not matched to a gene. The germline V gene has CDR1 SQVTM and CDR2 ANQGSEA. This CDR3 spans 12 amino acids. CDR3: CSVHRGPYEQYF. The CDR3 nucleotides read TGCAGCGTGCACAGGGGGCCCTACGAGCAGTACTTC.

The V and J genes are TRBV4-1 and TRBJ2-1, with 10 nucleotides matching TRBD1. Germline assignment: CDR1 MGHRA and CDR2 YSYEKL. The CDR3 loop spans 16 amino acids. V lost 1 base to trimming and J lost 6 bases; unmatched junction nucleotides: 6. This CDR3 is CASSQGSRDRGNEQFF. For the CDR3, the DNA is TGCGCCAGCAGCCAAGGCTCGCGGGACAGGGGCAATGAGCAGTTCTTC.

V is TRBV28 and J is TRBJ2-5; TRBD2 matches at 12 bases. There are 17 residues in the CDR3. Germline CDR1 reads MDHEN; CDR2 reads SYDVKM. V lost 2 bases, J lost 2 bases, and 6 bases stayed unmatched. CDR3 sequence (DNA): TGTGCCAGCAGTTTACCCGACCTAGCGGGAGGGCAAGAGACCCAGTACTTC. Encoded protein: CASSLPDLAGGQETQYF.

This clone was found a few times. The chain couples TRBV6-1 to TRBJ2-3; 7 bases agree with TRBD2. Germline V gene lookup returns CDR1 MNHNS and CDR2 SASEGT. With V trimmed by 7 bases and J by 2 bases, 9 bases remained unmatched. The CDR3 is 15 amino acids. CDR3 bases: TGTGCCAGCACCCGGGAGGAGCGTGTCACAGATACGCAGTATTTT. It encodes CASTREERVTDTQYF.

The CDR3 bases are TGTGCCAGCAGCTTAACCCACCACGGTATCCGTCGTCTCAATGAGCAGTTCTTC. It encodes CASSLTHHGIRRLNEQFF. The V call is TRBV7-8, the J call TRBJ2-1; no reliable D call. Trimming shortened V by 2 bases and J by 6 bases, and 23 bases separated the two germline ends. Germline V CDR1 and CDR2: SGHVS, FQNEAQ. This CDR3 is 18 amino acids long.

The chain uses TRBV4-1 and TRBJ2-2, with a tentative D call TRBD2 (5 bases). The CDR3 covers 16 residues. V gave up 0 bases and J gave up 8 bases, with 16 bases separating them. Germline CDR1 MGHRA, CDR2 YSYEKL. CDR3 sequence: CASSQEVAGWTGELFF. The DNA of the CDR3 is TGCGCCAGCAGCCAAGAGGTGGCGGGCTGGACTGGGGAGCTGTTTTTT.

The chain has TRBV6-5 and TRBJ1-1, with 8 bases that match TRBD1. Germline V gene sequence: CDR1 MNHEY, CDR2 SVGAGI. This CDR3 has 14 residues. V was clipped by 6 bases and J by 2 bases; unmatched bases: 5. The CDR3 spells CASRVQGVNTEAFF. CDR3 sequence (DNA): TGTGCCAGCAGGGTACAGGGGGTAAACACTGAAGCTTTCTTT.

The chain is built from TRBV29-1 and TRBJ2-1; D may be TRBD2 (7 bases). The CDR3 sequence is 12 residues long. Germline CDR1 and CDR2: SQVTM and ANQGSEA. V was cut by 5 bases and J by 9 bases, with 14 bases left in between. The CDR3 DNA reads TGCAGCGTTCCTAGGGAGGGGGTTGAGCAGTTCTTC. It codes for CSVPREGVEQFF.

This sequence joins TRBV4-3 and TRBJ1-2, with 10 bases matching TRBD1. The CDR3 totals 16 residues. Germline CDR1 LGHNA, CDR2 YSLEER. The V segment lost 0 bases and the J segment 3 bases; nucleotides outside the gene matches: 4. CDR3 sequence: CASSQDGTGVDYGYTF. CDR3 in DNA: TGCGCCAGCAGCCAAGATGGGACAGGGGTAGACTATGGCTACACCTTC.

This clone occurred a few times. The gene calls are TRBV7-9 and TRBJ2-7, with 9 bases lining up with TRBD1. The junction had 4 bases not matched to a gene; V was cut back by 5 bases and J by 5 bases. This CDR3 has 13 residues. Germline V lookup: CDR1 SEHNR, CDR2 FQNEAQ (reference sequence). In DNA, the CDR3 is TGTGCCAGCAGCCCCAACAGGGGGCACGAGCAGTACTTC. It encodes CASSPNRGHEQYF.

The chain joins TRBV12-5 to TRBJ2-5; 8 bases align to TRBD1. The CDR3 spans 18 residues. CDR1 and CDR2 (germline): LGHNT, FRNRAP. J was trimmed by 0 bases and V by 5 bases; bases with no gene match: 14. In DNA, the CDR3 is TGTGCTAGTGGTCTGCGGACAGGGCTGTTTACAAACCAAGAGACCCAGTACTTC. Residues: CASGLRTGLFTNQETQYF.

The chain uses TRBV28 and TRBJ2-7, with 9 nucleotides matching TRBD1. This CDR3 is built from 19 residues. With V trimmed by 5 bases and J by 3 bases, 20 bases remained unmatched. Germline CDR1 MDHEN, CDR2 SYDVKM. The CDR3 DNA sequence: TGTGCCAGCAGTATTAAGGCGCAGGACAGGGGAAAGTTTCACTACGAGCAGTACTTC. Its protein is CASSIKAQDRGKFHYEQYF.

The CDR3 DNA is TGTGCCAGCTCACAAGCTCGGGGCGAGCAGTACTTC. Translated, it gives CASSQARGEQYF. The rearrangement joins TRBV18 to TRBJ2-7, with D tentatively TRBD2 (5 bases). Trimming pared 4 bases from V and 6 bases from J, leaving 10 bases between. The CDR3 is made up of 12 amino acids. The germline gives CDR1 KGHSH, CDR2 LQKENI.

The rearrangement links TRBV4-3 to TRBJ2-1; 8 bases are a match to TRBD1. The CDR3 totals 13 residues. The J segment lost 15 bases and the V segment lost 0 bases, leaving 7 bases of the junction unmatched. Per the germline V gene, CDR1 is LGHNA and CDR2 is YSLEER. The CDR3 DNA follows: TGCGCCAGCAGCCAAGATAAGAGACAGGGGCCGTTCTTC. This gives the protein CASSQDKRQGPFF.

The chain joins TRBV30 to TRBJ2-1; 11 positions match TRBD2. The CDR3 spans 15 residues. CDR1 is GTSNPN and CDR2 is SVGIG in the germline V gene (reference sequence). The V gene end was trimmed by 3 bases and the J gene end by 8 bases; junction bases not matched to a gene: 9. CDR3 coding DNA: TGTGCCTGGAGATTACTAGCGGGAGTCGTCGATGAGCAGTTCTTC. This gives the protein CAWRLLAGVVDEQFF.